A selection of T cell receptor beta chains follows, all from one sample in a study of CD8+ T cells in alopecia areata. Method: immunoSEQ multiplex PCR; TCRdb's copy keeps in-frame clones and lacks some. The table includes some 99,000 clones, roughly 47% detected once. Source material: CD4+ T cells sorted from blood. These receptors were obtained from a human donor with alopecia areata. CDR3s include the opening cysteine and the closing phenylalanine or tryptophan. Each record gives: V gene, CDR3 protein.

TRBV28 | CASSLAGEAQNIQYF
TRBV4-3 | CASSQSYGLQETQYF
TRBV28 | CASSPARGGSPLHF
TRBV29-1 | CSVESRGGNTEAFF
TRBV6-5 | CASSYLGGDNEQFF
TRBV5-1 | CASSPRTRYEQYF
TRBV27 | CASPLSRSSTDTQYF
TRBV30 | CAWISTRRTGELFF
TRBV7-8 | CASSATSGRPRELFF
TRBV4-3 | CASSTHGRSGREQYF
TRBV29-1 | CSVGPGGNTGELFF
TRBV2 | CASSEALRRSVVNF
TRBV30 | CAWSPAYSGVPYEQYF
TRBV10-3 | CAISLNGGQETQYF
TRBV20-1 | CSASYGNEQYF
TRBV27 | CASSLWRGGLGEKLFF
TRBV29-1 | CSVDSGPNTGELFF
TRBV29-1 | CSVEGQEYTEAFF
TRBV28 | CAIRTHQTYEQYF
TRBV29-1 | CSVVGQFNYGYTF
TRBV29-1 | CSGGTGRGRQPQHF
TRBV5-1 | CASSFASGEETQYF
TRBV18 | CASSSQEGASTEAFF
TRBV7-2 | CASSDWPSGYNEQFF